This T cell receptor beta chain was observed in a study of cytomegalovirus exposure and HLA in healthy donors. From germline, CDR1 is SGHAT and CDR2 FQNNGV. Trimming removed 5 bases from V and 7 bases from J; junction bases left unmatched: 8. This CDR3 is built from 15 residues. About this clone: The antigen remains undetermined.

Study conclusions and caveats: CMV antigen specificity of a few CMV-associated chains was confirmed in vitro. Later analysis showed most CMV-associated TCR beta chains appearing HLA-restricted. TCR beta sequences reportedly predicted most subjects' HLA-A and HLA-B alleles accurately.

Amplification used 60 Vbeta primers and 13 Jbeta primers. TCRdb's copy holds only in-frame clones and misses some; the assay was immunoSEQ multiplex PCR. Here the sample spans under 150,000 clones, 75% to 85% being singletons. Sequenced material: PBMCs. V usage is TRBV11-2 and J usage is TRBJ1-2, with TRBD1 identical over 12 bases. The receptor was derived from a male donor in good health and CMV-seronegative. The CDR3 DNA reads as TGTGCCAGCAGCCCACCGGGACAGGGGGCAAGTGGCTACACCTTC. Encoded protein: CASSPPGQGASGYTF.